The 22 T cell receptor beta chains in this list originate from one sample, sequenced in a study of shared clonotypes between healthy human individuals (dated by TCRdb to 2019 to 2021). The method behind the library was the immunoSEQ multiplex PCR assay. TCRdb re-hosts the immuneACCESS table, in-frame sequences only. Its copies lack some clones; in the studies checked, an unresolved V gene accounts for under half of them, and the cause for the rest is not known. The sample records 950,000 to 1,100,000 clones, around 74% of which are singletons. The ten largest clones add up to 1.4% to 1.5% of the sample. Sequenced sample: memory CD4+ T cells sorted from blood. Per the publication, the cell subset or site label means: CD45RA-negative fraction. The source of these receptors is a man younger than 30 in good health.

This clone has a handful of counts. The V and J genes are TRBV6-1 and TRBJ1-2; 9 bases map to TRBD1. CDR1 is MNHNS and CDR2 is SASEGT in the germline V gene. After removal of 4 bases from V and 5 bases from J, the junction contained 8 bases not matched to a gene. The CDR3 consists of 15 residues. The CDR3 loop is CASSVRGQGTYGYTF. For the CDR3, the DNA is TGTGCCAGCAGTGTTAGAGGACAGGGGACGTATGGCTACACCTTC.

The chain employs TRBV5-4 and TRBJ2-1, with unresolved D. Germline V gene lookup returns CDR1 SGHNT and CDR2 YYREEE (reference sequence). The V end lost 0 bases, the J end lost 2 bases, and 6 bases lay between the germline ends. The CDR3 totals 14 residues. The CDR3 protein is CASSLGSTYNEQFF. In DNA form, the CDR3 reads TGTGCCAGCAGCTTGGGCAGTACCTACAATGAGCAGTTCTTC.

This clone was seen at least ten times. CDR3 amino acids: CASSFGWANQPQHF. CDR3 bases: TGTGCCAGCAGTTTCGGGTGGGCAAATCAGCCCCAGCATTTT. The rearrangement links TRBV28 to TRBJ1-5, with unresolved D. There are 14 residues in the CDR3. The V end was cut by 3 bases, the J end by 4 bases, with 10 bases between. Per the germline V gene, CDR1 is MDHEN and CDR2 is SYDVKM.

Details on this clone: Other DNA variants within this sample encode the same CDR3. V and J are TRBV5-1 and TRBJ2-6, with D perhaps given as TRBD1 or TRBD2 (5 bases each). Germline V gene data show CDR1 as SGHRS and CDR2 as YFSETQ. V gave up 0 bases and J gave up 0 bases, with 7 bases separating them. CDR3 length: 16 amino acids. CDR3 sequence reads: CASSLAGSSGANVLTF. The CDR3 nucleotides are TGCGCCAGCAGCTTGGCAGGGAGCTCTGGGGCCAACGTCCTGACTTTC.

The CDR3: CASSYLTGNYGYTF. The CDR3, as DNA: TGTGCCAGCAGTTACTTAACAGGCAACTATGGCTACACCTTC. The genes are TRBV6-6 and TRBJ1-2, with a weak D call TRBD1 (5 bases). This CDR3 is 14 amino acids long. Germline-derived CDR1 and CDR2 are MNHNY and SVGAGI (reference sequence). Trimming removed 1 base at V and 2 bases at J, with 8 bases between.

In its sample, this clone was seen many times. Other DNA sequences in the sample encode the same CDR3. The chain links TRBV7-9 to TRBJ1-1; 8 nucleotides align to TRBD1. The CDR3 is 15 residues long. The germline CDR1 and CDR2 sequences are SEHNR and FQNEAQ (reference sequence). V shed 4 bases and J 0 bases; nucleotides not matched to a gene: 4. CDR3 sequence (DNA): TGTGCCAGCAGCTCCCAACAGGGGGTGAACACTGAAGCTTTCTTT. This translates into CASSSQQGVNTEAFF.

The J gene is TRBJ2-1, the V gene TRBV5-1; 11 bases match TRBD2. Per germline, CDR1 SGHRS and CDR2 YFSETQ. Trimming cost V 4 bases and J 6 bases; bases outside gene matches: 18. There are 19 residues in the CDR3. CDR3 in amino acids: CASSRSSGGLPSAVNEQFF. The CDR3 DNA follows: TGCGCCAGCAGCAGGTCTAGCGGGGGGCTCCCGTCAGCCGTCAATGAGCAGTTCTTC.

The chain recombines TRBV5-1 with TRBJ2-7, with TRBD1 matching over 7 bases. The CDR3 loop spans 14 amino acids. V shed 3 bases, J shed 2 bases, and the junction held 5 bases outside the gene matches. The V gene's germline CDR1 is SGHRS and CDR2 YFSETQ. The CDR3, as DNA: TGCGCCAGCAGCTACCGACAGGGACCCTACGAGCAGTACTTC. Translation: CASSYRQGPYEQYF.

The chain employs TRBV28 and TRBJ1-2; 7 bases line up with TRBD1. CDR3 size: 12 residues. CDR1 MDHEN and CDR2 SYDVKM come from the germline V gene. Unmatched junction bases numbered 5, after V lost 5 bases and J lost 8 bases. This chain's CDR3 is CASSDRVKGYTF. CDR3 coding DNA: TGTGCCAGCAGTGACAGGGTGAAGGGCTACACCTTC.

To note about this clone: The germline gene is not matched at one end of the junction; a read error may be the cause. Within the sample, other DNA sequences also encode this same CDR3. This chain joins TRBV7-9 and TRBJ1-2, with TRBD1 matching 8 bases. This CDR3 has 15 amino acids. Germline values: CDR1 SEHNR, CDR2 FQNEAQ (reference sequence). CDR3 sequence (DNA): TGTGCCAGCAGTTTAGGACAGGGCCCTAACTATGGCTACACCTTC. This sequence encodes CASSLGQGPNYGYTF.

This chain connects TRBV28 to TRBJ2-7, with TRBD1 as a possible D gene (6 bases). Germline loops: CDR1 MDHEN, CDR2 SYDVKM. Between the trimmed V and J ends, which lost 6 bases and 6 bases, there was a span of 15 bases. CDR3 length equals 13 residues. The CDR3 DNA reads as TGTGCCAGCAGGAAACAGGGATCCCGCGAGCAGTACTTC. Its protein product is CASRKQGSREQYF.

J is TRBJ1-6 and V is TRBV2, with unresolved D. The CDR3 has 12 amino acids. The germline gives CDR1 SNHLY, CDR2 FYNNEI. The ends were cut back, 7 bases at V and 10 bases at J, with 11 bases in the middle. CDR3 in DNA: TGTGCCAGCACCGTGGGAAAGTCACCCCTCCACTTT. This codes for CASTVGKSPLHF.

The chain recombines TRBV28 with TRBJ1-3; 7 bases are shared with TRBD1. This CDR3 has 15 amino acids. J was trimmed by 0 bases and V by 4 bases; bases with no gene match: 3. CDR1 and CDR2 (germline): MDHEN, SYDVKM. The CDR3 protein is CASSSDRISGNTIYF. CDR3 DNA sequence: TGTGCCAGCAGTTCGGACAGGATCTCTGGAAACACCATATATTTT.

The chain recombines TRBV30 with TRBJ1-3, with D uncertain. The V end was cut by 5 bases, the J end by 0 bases, with 11 bases between. The CDR3 has 14 residues. Germline CDR1 GTSNPN, CDR2 SVGIG (reference sequence). Here the CDR3 reads CAWGLGSSGNTIYF. CDR3 in DNA: TGTGCCTGGGGCTTGGGGAGCTCTGGAAACACCATATATTTT.

The chain employs TRBV5-1 and TRBJ2-7; 12 nucleotides match TRBD2. Per germline, CDR1 SGHRS and CDR2 YFSETQ. With 4 bases clipped from V and 1 base from J, the junction kept 3 bases outside the gene matches. This CDR3 has 15 residues. CDR3 in amino acids: CASSLGLAGSYEQYF. The CDR3 DNA sequence: TGCGCCAGCAGCCTCGGACTAGCGGGGTCCTACGAGCAGTACTTC.

The chain links TRBV5-1 to TRBJ2-7; D is ambiguous. Per the germline V gene, CDR1 is SGHRS and CDR2 is YFSETQ. The V and J ends lost 0 bases and 2 bases respectively, with 9 bases between them. This CDR3 has 14 amino acids. The CDR3 DNA follows: TGCGCCAGCAGCTTGGCGGACGGAGCCTACGAGCAGTACTTC. Protein: CASSLADGAYEQYF.

About this clone itself: Other DNA sequences within the sample encode an identical CDR3. The chain is built from TRBV2 and TRBJ2-5; D remains unclear. Germline loops: CDR1 SNHLY, CDR2 FYNNEI. The CDR3 consists of 12 residues. The V gene lost 0 bases and the J gene lost 5 bases, with 4 bases spanning the gap. DNA of the CDR3: TGTGCCAGCAGTGAAGCGGGCGAGACCCAGTACTTC. This encodes CASSEAGETQYF.

The J gene is TRBJ2-7, the V gene TRBV20-1, with unresolved D. The CDR3 extends over 11 amino acids. The V end lost 3 bases, the J end lost 3 bases, and 6 bases lay between the germline ends. From germline, CDR1 is DFQATT and CDR2 SNEGSKA (reference sequence). CDR3: CSASADYEQYF. In DNA, the CDR3 is TGCAGTGCTAGTGCCGACTACGAGCAGTACTTC.

Regarding this clone: With a much larger clone just one base away, this may be a read error. The sample holds other DNA sequences that translate to the same CDR3. For the CDR3, the DNA is TGTGCCAGCAGCTCGACAGGGGGAAATTCACCCCTCCACTTT. It yields the protein CASSSTGGNSPLHF. The chain joins TRBV7-9 to TRBJ1-6, with 9 bases matching TRBD1. The CDR3 runs to 14 residues. V trimming: 4 bases; J trimming: 7 bases; junction bases outside the gene matches: 2. The germline gives CDR1 SEHNR, CDR2 FQNEAQ (reference sequence).

This chain joins TRBV11-2 and TRBJ2-1; D is possibly TRBD1 or TRBD2 (6 bases each). The CDR3 totals 16 residues. The germline CDR1 and CDR2 sequences are SGHAT and FQNNGV. V dropped 6 bases and J dropped 4 bases, with 19 bases sitting between them. Written as DNA, the CDR3 is TGTGCCAGCAGTTTGACAGGCCCGGCGGGGTACAATGAGCAGTTCTTC. This encodes CASSLTGPAGYNEQFF.

Here the CDR3 reads CASRAGTGGNEQYF. CDR3 DNA: TGTGCCAGCAGGGCCGGGACAGGGGGGAACGAGCAGTACTTC. The chain has TRBV7-8 and TRBJ2-7, with TRBD1 identical over 11 bases. With V trimmed by 6 bases and J by 5 bases, 6 bases remained unmatched. CDR1 is SGHVS, CDR2 FQNEAQ, per germline. The CDR3 is 14 residues long.

The chain is built from TRBV6-1 and TRBJ1-4; no reliable D call. The CDR3 spans 14 residues. V shed 8 bases and J shed 8 bases, with 18 bases lying between them. In germline, CDR1 is MNHNS, CDR2 SASEGT. CDR3 sequence reads: CASQGPSREEKLFF. The DNA of the CDR3 is TGTGCCAGCCAAGGACCATCAAGGGAAGAAAAACTGTTTTTT.